Presented here are 18 T cell receptor beta chains from one specimen sequenced in a study of blood T cell repertoires in COVID-19. The table came from immunoSEQ multiplex PCR; TCRdb's copy has only in-frame clones and leaves some out. The data hold about 68,000 clones, with roughly 90% observed a single time. What was sequenced was peripheral blood. The receptors shown here come from a woman aged 60-70 years with active COVID-19.

This clone showed up just once. V and J are TRBV3-1 (or the pseudogene TRBV3-2) and TRBJ1-4, with D uncertain. The CDR3 totals 13 residues. Germline CDR1 reads LGHDT; CDR2 reads YNNKEL (reference sequence). The germline V and J ends were trimmed by 5 bases and 6 bases, with 10 bases remaining between them. CDR3 residues: CASSFKPHEKLFF. The CDR3 DNA sequence: TGTGCCAGCAGCTTCAAGCCTCATGAAAAACTGTTTTTT.

This clone has a single count. Here the CDR3 DNA reads TGTGCCAGCCGTCTAGCGGCCAGCACAGATACGCAGTATTTT. Translated: CASRLAASTDTQYF. The J gene is TRBJ2-3, the V gene TRBV2, with 7 nucleotides matching TRBD2. V lost 8 bases and J lost 0; bases outside the gene matches: 5. The CDR3 length is 14 residues. Germline loops: CDR1 SNHLY, CDR2 FYNNEI.

The V call is TRBV5-5, the J call TRBJ2-7, with 7 bases fitting TRBD2. Germline V gene data show CDR1 as SGHKS and CDR2 as YYEKEE (reference sequence). The V and J ends lost 4 bases and 4 bases, in that order; junction bases with no gene match: 11. CDR3 length: 15 residues. In DNA, the CDR3 is TGTGCCAGCAGCACCGGAGGCGGGAGTGGGTACGAGCAGTACTTC. It is translated as CASSTGGGSGYEQYF.

V and J are TRBV6-4 and TRBJ2-1; D not certain. Trimming left V 5 bases short and J 4 bases short, with 24 bases between. The CDR3 totals 18 residues. Germline lookup yields CDR1 MRHNA and CDR2 SNTAGT. CDR3 DNA: TGTGCCAGCAGTTCTAAATACACGCCTAGAGGCACTTACAATGAGCAGTTCTTC. Translating it yields CASSSKYTPRGTYNEQFF.

This rearrangement joins TRBV3-1 (or the pseudogene TRBV3-2) to TRBJ2-7; D is ambiguous. Trimming removed 4 bases from V and 4 bases from J, with 14 bases in between. The CDR3 has 14 amino acids. Germline CDR1 reads LGHDT; CDR2 reads YNNKEL (reference sequence). CDR3 residues: CASSPPFGRYEQYF. The CDR3 nucleotides are TGTGCCAGCAGCCCTCCCTTTGGGCGTTACGAGCAGTACTTC.

The chain employs TRBV7-9 and TRBJ1-3, with 7 bases fitting TRBD1. CDR1 is SEHNR and CDR2 is FQNEAQ in the germline V gene (reference sequence). Trimming removed 5 bases from V and 0 bases from J; junction bases left unmatched: 4. The CDR3 has 15 amino acids. This chain's CDR3 is CASSPTGFSGNTIYF. The CDR3 bases are TGTGCCAGCAGCCCGACAGGGTTCTCTGGAAACACCATATATTTT.

The CDR3 spells CASSLSRGRETQYF. In DNA form, the CDR3 reads TGTGCCAGCAGCTTGTCTCGCGGGAGGGAGACCCAGTACTTC. This chain connects TRBV7-2 to TRBJ2-5, with 8 bases identical to TRBD2. CDR1 and CDR2 from the germline V gene are SGHTA and FQGNSA. After removal of 3 bases from V and 5 bases from J, the junction contained 5 bases not matched to a gene. The CDR3 extends over 14 amino acids. The full variable domain, rest sourced from reference TRBV7-2 and TRBJ2-5, is GAGVSQSPSNKVTEKGKDVELRCDPISGHTALYWYRQSLGQGLEFLIYFQGNSAPDKSGLPSDRFSAERTGGSVSTLTIQRTQQEDSAVYLCASSLSRGRETQYFGPGTRLLVL.

The chain recombines TRBV19 with TRBJ2-7, with 14 bases aligning to TRBD2. The CDR3 contains 15 residues. With 5 bases clipped from V and 3 bases from J, the junction kept 3 bases outside the gene matches. Germline lookup yields CDR1 LNHDA and CDR2 SQIVND (reference sequence). CDR3 region: CASSVGLAGVYEQYF. The CDR3 coding sequence is TGTGCCAGTAGTGTGGGACTAGCGGGAGTCTACGAGCAGTACTTC. The whole variable domain, remainder taken from reference TRBV19 and TRBJ2-7, is DGGITQSPKYLFRKEGQNVTLSCEQNLNHDAMYWYRQDPGQGLRLIYYSQIVNDFQKGDIAEGYSVSREKKESFPLTVTSAQKNPTAFYLCASSVGLAGVYEQYFGPGTRLTVT.

This chain connects TRBV6-5 to TRBJ2-7, with 7 bases lining up with TRBD1. The CDR3 spans 14 residues. Trimming at V came to 6 bases and at J to 2 bases, leaving 7 bases not matched to a gene. Germline loops: CDR1 MNHEY, CDR2 SVGAGI. CDR3 region: CASRPLGTAYEQYF. The CDR3, as DNA: TGTGCCAGCAGGCCTCTTGGGACAGCCTACGAGCAGTACTTC.

This clone was detected once. The rearrangement uses TRBV5-1 and TRBJ1-1, with TRBD1 matching 10 bases. Germline CDR1 SGHRS, CDR2 YFSETQ. The V gene end was trimmed by 5 bases and the J gene end by 1 base; junction bases not matched to a gene: 8. This CDR3 region has 16 residues. Written as DNA, the CDR3 is TGCGCCAGCAGGGCAGAGACAGGGGGCACGAACACTGAAGCTTTCTTT. This translates into CASRAETGGTNTEAFF.

The chain carries TRBV18 and TRBJ2-1, with TRBD2 as a possible D gene (6 bases). V was trimmed by 3 bases and J by 9 bases, leaving 15 bases between them. The CDR3 consists of 14 residues. Per germline, CDR1 KGHSH and CDR2 LQKENI. In DNA, the CDR3 is TGTGCCAGCTCACCTGGGGGGAGTCTGAGTGAGCAGTTCTTC. Residues: CASSPGGSLSEQFF. Full variable domain (outside the CDR3, taken from reference TRBV18 and TRBJ2-1): NAGVMQNPRHLVRRRGQEARLRCSPMKGHSHVYWYRQLPEEGLKFMVYLQKENIIDESGMPKERFSAEFPKEGPSILRIQQVVRGDSAAYFCASSPGGSLSEQFFGPGTRLTVL.

The chain employs TRBV19 and TRBJ1-5, with TRBD1 matching over 8 bases. V lost 4 bases, J lost 2 bases, and 1 base stayed unmatched. Germline CDR1 and CDR2: LNHDA and SQIVND (reference sequence). CDR3 length: 14 residues. Written as DNA, the CDR3 is TGTGCCAGTAGTACACAGGGGGGCAATCAGCCCCAGCATTTT. It yields the protein CASSTQGGNQPQHF.

The J gene is TRBJ1-4, the V gene TRBV4-1; no definite D call. The CDR3 length is 12 residues. Between the trimmed V and J ends, which lost 4 bases and 8 bases, there was a span of 8 bases. Per the germline V gene, CDR1 is MGHRA and CDR2 is YSYEKL. Written as DNA, the CDR3 is TGCGCCAGCAGCCCCCAGTACGAAAAACTGTTTTTT. Translated, it gives CASSPQYEKLFF.

This chain uses TRBV27 with TRBJ2-2, with TRBD2 matching 8 bases. J gave up 5 bases and V 6 bases, and 2 bases lay outside the gene matches. Germline V gene lookup returns CDR1 MNHEY and CDR2 SMNVEV (reference sequence). CDR3 length equals 13 residues. The CDR3 DNA reads TGTGCCAGCAGGGGACTAGGAACCGGGGAGCTGTTTTTT. This gives the protein CASRGLGTGELFF.

This clone was observed once. The chain recombines TRBV6-5 with TRBJ1-4; 8 bases are a match to TRBD1. V lost 7 bases, J lost 6 bases, and 7 bases stayed unmatched. The CDR3 contains 14 residues. Germline loops: CDR1 MNHEY, CDR2 SVGAGI. CDR3 nucleotides: TGTGCCAGCAACATGGACAGGGTAGATGAAAAACTGTTTTTT. This translates into CASNMDRVDEKLFF.

This rearrangement joins TRBV5-1 to TRBJ2-3; 11 bases match TRBD1. V was clipped by 0 bases and J by 4 bases; unmatched bases: 1. The CDR3 extends over 15 amino acids. Germline CDR1 and CDR2: SGHRS and YFSETQ. CDR3 amino acids: CASSLGGQGADTQYF. CDR3 nucleotides: TGCGCCAGCAGCTTGGGGGGACAGGGGGCAGATACGCAGTATTTT.

The J gene is TRBJ2-7, the V gene TRBV4-1, with 7 bases lining up with TRBD2. Germline V gene sequence: CDR1 MGHRA, CDR2 YSYEKL. Trimming cost V 4 bases and J 6 bases; bases outside gene matches: 18. The CDR3 spans 17 residues. CDR3 nucleotide sequence: TGCGCCAGCAGCCTTTTAGGGACGGGCGGGAGAGAAGGCGAGCAGTACTTC. Translated, it gives CASSLLGTGGREGEQYF.

This chain uses TRBV19 with TRBJ2-3, with 10 bases identical to TRBD2. The CDR3 sequence is 15 residues long. J was trimmed by 4 bases and V by 4 bases; bases with no gene match: 5. Germline CDR1 and CDR2: LNHDA and SQIVND (reference sequence). This CDR3 reads CASSNLAGASDTQYF. The CDR3 DNA reads TGTGCCAGTAGTAACCTAGCGGGAGCCTCAGATACGCAGTATTTT.